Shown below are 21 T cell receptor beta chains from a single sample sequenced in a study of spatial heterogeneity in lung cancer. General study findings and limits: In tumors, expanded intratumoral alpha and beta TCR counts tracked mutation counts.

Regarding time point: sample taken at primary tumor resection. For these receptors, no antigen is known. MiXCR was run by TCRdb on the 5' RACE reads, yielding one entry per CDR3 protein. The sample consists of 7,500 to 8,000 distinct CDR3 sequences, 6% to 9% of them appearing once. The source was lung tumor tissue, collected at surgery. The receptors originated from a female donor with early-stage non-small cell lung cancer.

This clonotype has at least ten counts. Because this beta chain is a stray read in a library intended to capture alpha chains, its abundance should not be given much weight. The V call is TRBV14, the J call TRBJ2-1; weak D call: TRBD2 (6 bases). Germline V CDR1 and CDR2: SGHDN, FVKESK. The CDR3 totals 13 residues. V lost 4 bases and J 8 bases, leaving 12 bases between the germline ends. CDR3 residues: CASSPRDSHEQFF. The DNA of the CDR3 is TGTGCCAGCAGCCCCCGGGACTCCCATGAGCAGTTCTTC.

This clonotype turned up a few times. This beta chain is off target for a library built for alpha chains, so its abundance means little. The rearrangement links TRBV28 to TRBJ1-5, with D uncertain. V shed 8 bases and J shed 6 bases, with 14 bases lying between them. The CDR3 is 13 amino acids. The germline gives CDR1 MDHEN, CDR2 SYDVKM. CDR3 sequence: CASGGVWGQPQHF. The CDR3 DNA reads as TGTGCCAGCGGTGGGGTTTGGGGTCAGCCCCAGCATTTT.

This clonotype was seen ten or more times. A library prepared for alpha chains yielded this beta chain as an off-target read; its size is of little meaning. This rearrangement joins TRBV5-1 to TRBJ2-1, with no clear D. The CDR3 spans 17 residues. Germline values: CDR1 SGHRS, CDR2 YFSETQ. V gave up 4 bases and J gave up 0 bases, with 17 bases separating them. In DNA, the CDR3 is TGCGCCAGCAGCAGCTTCGGCCTGACGAGCTCCTACAATGAGCAGTTCTTC. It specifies CASSSFGLTSSYNEQFF.

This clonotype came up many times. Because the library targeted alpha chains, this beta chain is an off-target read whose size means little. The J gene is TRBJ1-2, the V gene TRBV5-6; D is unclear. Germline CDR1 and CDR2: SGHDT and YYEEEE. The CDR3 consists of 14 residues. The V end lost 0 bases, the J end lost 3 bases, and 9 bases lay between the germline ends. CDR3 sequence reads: CASSLGVRDYGYTF. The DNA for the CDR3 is TGTGCCAGCAGCTTGGGGGTTCGCGACTATGGCTACACCTTC.

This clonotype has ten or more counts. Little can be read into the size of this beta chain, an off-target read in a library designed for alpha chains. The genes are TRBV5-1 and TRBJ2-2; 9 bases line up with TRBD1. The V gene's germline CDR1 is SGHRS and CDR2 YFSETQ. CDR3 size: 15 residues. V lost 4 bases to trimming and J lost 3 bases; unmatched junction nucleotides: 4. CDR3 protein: CASSRDRADTGELFF. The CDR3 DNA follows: TGCGCCAGCAGCCGGGACAGGGCCGACACCGGGGAGCTGTTTTTT.

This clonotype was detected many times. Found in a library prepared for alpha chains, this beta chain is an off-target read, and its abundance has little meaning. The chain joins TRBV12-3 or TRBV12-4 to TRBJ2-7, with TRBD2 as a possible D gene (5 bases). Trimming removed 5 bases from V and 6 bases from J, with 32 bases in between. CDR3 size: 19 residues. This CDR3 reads CASSPLNLRTRSSRVEQYF. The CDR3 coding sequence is TGTGCCAGCAGTCCCCTCAACCTCCGGACCCGATCTTCGAGGGTCGAGCAGTACTTC.

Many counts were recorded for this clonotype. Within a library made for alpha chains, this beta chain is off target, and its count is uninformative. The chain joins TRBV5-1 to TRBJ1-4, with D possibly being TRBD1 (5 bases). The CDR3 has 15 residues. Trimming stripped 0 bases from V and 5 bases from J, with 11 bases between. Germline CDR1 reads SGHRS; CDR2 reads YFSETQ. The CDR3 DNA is TGCGCCAGCAGCTTGGAAGACAGCCAGAATGAAAAACTGTTTTTT. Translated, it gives CASSLEDSQNEKLFF.

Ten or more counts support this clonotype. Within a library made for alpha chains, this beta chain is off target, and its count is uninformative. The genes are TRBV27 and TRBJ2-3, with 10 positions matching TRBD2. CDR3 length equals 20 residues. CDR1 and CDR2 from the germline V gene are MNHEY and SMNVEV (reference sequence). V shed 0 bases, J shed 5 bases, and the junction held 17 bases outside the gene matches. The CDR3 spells CASSLSFSSGRADLVDTQYF. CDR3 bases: TGTGCCAGCAGTTTATCGTTTTCCAGCGGGAGGGCCGATTTGGTAGATACGCAGTATTTT.

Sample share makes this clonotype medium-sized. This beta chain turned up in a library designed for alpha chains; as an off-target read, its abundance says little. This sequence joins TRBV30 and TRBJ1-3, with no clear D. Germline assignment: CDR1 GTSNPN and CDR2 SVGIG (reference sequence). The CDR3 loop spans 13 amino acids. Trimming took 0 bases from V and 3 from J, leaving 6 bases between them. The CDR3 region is CAWSVGFGNTIYF. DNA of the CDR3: TGTGCCTGGAGTGTAGGATTTGGAAACACCATATATTTT.

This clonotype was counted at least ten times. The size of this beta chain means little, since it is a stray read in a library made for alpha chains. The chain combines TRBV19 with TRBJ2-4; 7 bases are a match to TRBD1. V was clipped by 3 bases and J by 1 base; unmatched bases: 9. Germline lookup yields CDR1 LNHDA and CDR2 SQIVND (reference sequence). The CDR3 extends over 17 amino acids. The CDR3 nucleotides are TGTGCCAGTAGTATTCGACAGGGAGCGTCGGCCAAAAACATTCAGTACTTC. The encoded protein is CASSIRQGASAKNIQYF.

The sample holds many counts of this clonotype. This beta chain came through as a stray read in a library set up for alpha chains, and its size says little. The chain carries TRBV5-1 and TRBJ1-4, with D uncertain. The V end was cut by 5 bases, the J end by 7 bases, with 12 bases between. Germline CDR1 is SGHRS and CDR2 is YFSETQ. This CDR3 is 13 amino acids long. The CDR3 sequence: CASRVGVSEKLFF. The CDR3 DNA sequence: TGCGCCAGCAGGGTCGGGGTCTCTGAAAAACTGTTTTTT. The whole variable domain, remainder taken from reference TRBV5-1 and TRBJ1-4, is KAGVTQTPRYLIKTRGQQVTLSCSPISGHRSVSWYQQTPGQGLQFLFEYFSETQRNKGNFPGRFSGRQFSNSRSEMNVSTLELGDSALYLCASRVGVSEKLFFGSGTQLSVL.

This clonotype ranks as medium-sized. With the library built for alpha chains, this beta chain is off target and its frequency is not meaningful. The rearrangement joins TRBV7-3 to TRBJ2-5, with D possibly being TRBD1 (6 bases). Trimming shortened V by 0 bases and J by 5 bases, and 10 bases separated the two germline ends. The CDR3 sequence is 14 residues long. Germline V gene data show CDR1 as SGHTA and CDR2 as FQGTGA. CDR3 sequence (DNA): TGTGCCAGCAGCTTAACTGGAAGGGGGGAGACCCAGTACTTC. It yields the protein CASSLTGRGETQYF. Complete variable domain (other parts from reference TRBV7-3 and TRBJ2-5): GAGVSQTPSNKVTEKGKYVELRCDPISGHTALYWYRQSLGQGPEFLIYFQGTGAADDSGLPNDRFFAVRPEGSVSTLKIQRTERGDSAVYLCASSLTGRGETQYFGPGTRLLVL.

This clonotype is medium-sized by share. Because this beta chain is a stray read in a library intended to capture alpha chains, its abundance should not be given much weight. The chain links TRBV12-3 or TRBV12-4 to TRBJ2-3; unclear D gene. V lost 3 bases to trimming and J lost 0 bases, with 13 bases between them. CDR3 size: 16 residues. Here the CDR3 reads CASSFSGRGSTDTQYF. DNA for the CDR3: TGTGCCAGCAGTTTCAGTGGCAGAGGAAGCACAGATACGCAGTATTTT.

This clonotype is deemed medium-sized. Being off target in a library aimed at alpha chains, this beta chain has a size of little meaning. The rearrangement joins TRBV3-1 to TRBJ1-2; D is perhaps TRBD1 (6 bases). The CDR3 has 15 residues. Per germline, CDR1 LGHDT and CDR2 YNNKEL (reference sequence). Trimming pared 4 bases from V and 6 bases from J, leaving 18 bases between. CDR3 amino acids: CASSPSTGGRDGYTF. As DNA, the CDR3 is TGTGCCAGCAGCCCAAGCACCGGGGGGCGAGATGGCTACACCTTC.

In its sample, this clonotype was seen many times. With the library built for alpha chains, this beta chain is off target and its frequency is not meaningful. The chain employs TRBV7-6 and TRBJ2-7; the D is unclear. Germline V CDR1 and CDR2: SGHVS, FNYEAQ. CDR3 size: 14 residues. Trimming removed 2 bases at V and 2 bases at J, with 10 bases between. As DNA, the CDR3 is TGTGCCAGCAGCTTAAATCAGCGAACCTACGAGCAGTACTTC. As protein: CASSLNQRTYEQYF.

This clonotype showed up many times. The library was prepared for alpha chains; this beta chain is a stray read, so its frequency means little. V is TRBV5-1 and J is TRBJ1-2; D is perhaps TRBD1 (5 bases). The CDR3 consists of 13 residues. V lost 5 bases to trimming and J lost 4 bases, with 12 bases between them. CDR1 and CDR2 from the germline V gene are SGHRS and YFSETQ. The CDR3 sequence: CASSGGTSYGYTF. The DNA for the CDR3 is TGCGCCAGCAGTGGAGGGACTTCCTATGGCTACACCTTC.

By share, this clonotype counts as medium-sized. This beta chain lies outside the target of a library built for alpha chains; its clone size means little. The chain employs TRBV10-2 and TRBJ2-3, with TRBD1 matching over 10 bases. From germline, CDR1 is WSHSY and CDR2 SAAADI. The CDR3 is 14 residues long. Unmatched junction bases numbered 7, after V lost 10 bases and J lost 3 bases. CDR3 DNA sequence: TGCGCCACGGGGACAGGGGTGAGGACAGATACGCAGTATTTT. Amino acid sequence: CATGTGVRTDTQYF.

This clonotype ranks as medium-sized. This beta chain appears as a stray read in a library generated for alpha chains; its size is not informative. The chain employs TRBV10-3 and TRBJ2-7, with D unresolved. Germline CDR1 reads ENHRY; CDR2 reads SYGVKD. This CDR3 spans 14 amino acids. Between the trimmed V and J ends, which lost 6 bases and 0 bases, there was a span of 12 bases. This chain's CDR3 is CAISAGPPSYEQYF. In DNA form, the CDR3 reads TGTGCCATCAGCGCAGGACCCCCCTCCTACGAGCAGTACTTC.

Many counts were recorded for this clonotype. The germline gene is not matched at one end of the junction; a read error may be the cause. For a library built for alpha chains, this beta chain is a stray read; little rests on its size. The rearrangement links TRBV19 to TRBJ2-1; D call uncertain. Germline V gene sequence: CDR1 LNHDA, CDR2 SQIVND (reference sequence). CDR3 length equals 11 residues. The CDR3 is CASSLLGPRVF. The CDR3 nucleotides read TGTGCCAGTAGTCTCCTCGGCCCACGGGTCTTC.

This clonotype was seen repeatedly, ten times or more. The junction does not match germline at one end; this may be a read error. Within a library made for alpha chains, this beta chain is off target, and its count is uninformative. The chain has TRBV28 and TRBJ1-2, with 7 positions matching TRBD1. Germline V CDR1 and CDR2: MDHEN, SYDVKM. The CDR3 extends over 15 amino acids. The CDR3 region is CASSTIGGGPLGQAF. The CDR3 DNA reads TGTGCCAGCAGTACCATTGGAGGGGGCCCCCTGGGCCAAGCCTTC.

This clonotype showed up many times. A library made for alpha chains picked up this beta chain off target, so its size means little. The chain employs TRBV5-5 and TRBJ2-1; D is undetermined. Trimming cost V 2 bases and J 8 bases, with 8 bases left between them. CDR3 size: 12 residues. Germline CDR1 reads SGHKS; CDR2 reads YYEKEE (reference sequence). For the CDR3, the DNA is TGTGCCAGCAGCTTAATGACCTATGAGCAGTTCTTC. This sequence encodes CASSLMTYEQFF.